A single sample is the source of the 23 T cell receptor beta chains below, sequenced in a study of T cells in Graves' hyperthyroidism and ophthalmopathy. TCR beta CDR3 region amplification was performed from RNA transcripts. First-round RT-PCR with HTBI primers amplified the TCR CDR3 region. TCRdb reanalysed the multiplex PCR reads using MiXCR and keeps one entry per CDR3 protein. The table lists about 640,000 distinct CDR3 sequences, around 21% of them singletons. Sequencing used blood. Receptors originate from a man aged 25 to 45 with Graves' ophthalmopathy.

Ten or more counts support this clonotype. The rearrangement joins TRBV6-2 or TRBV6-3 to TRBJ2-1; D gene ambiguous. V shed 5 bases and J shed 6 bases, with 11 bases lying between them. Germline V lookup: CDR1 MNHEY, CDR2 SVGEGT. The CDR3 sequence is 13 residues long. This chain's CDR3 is CASSNRPTNEQFF. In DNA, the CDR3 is TGTGCCAGCAGTAACCGACCTACCAATGAGCAGTTCTTC.

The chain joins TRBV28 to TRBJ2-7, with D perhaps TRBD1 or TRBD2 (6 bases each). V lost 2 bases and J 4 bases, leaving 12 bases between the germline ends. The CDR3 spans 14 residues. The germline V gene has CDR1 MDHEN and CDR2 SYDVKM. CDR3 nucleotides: TGTGCCAGCAGTTTAAGGGGGGAAGTTTACGAGCAGTACTTC. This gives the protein CASSLRGEVYEQYF.

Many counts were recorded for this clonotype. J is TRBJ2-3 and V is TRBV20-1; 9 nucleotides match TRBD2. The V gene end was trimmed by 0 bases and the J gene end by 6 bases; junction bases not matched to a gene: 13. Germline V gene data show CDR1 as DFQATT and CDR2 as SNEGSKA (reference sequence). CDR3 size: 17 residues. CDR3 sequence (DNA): TGCAGTGCTAGAGATGAGAAAAGCGGGAGGAACCTCGATACGCAGTATTTT. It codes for CSARDEKSGRNLDTQYF.

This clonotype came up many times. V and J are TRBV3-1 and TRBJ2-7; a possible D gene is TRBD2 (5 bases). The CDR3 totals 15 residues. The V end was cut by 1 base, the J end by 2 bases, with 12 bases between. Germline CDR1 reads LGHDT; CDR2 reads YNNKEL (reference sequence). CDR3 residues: CASSQATLVAYEQYF. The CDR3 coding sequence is TGTGCCAGCAGCCAAGCGACACTAGTTGCCTACGAGCAGTACTTC.

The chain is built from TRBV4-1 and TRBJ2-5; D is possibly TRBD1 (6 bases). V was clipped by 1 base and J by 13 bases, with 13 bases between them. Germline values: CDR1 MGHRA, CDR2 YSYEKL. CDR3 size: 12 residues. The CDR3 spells CASSQVGGSPYF. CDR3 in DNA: TGCGCCAGCAGCCAAGTTGGGGGCAGCCCGTACTTC.

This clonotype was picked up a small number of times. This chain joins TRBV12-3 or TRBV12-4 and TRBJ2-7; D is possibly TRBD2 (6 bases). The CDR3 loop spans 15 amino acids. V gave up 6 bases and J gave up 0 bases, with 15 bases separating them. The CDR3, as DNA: TGTGCCAGCAGCTCCACCGGGACTCACTCCTACGAGCAGTACTTC. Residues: CASSSTGTHSYEQYF.

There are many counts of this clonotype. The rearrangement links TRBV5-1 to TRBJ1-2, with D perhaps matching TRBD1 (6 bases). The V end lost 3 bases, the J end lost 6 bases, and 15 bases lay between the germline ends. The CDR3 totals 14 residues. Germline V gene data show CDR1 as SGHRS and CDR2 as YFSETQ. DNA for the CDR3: TGCGCCAGCAGCTCGGGAGGGGGAAACAATGGCTACACCTTC. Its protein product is CASSSGGGNNGYTF.

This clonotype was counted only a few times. CDR3 sequence (DNA): TGCAGCCTCGGACCCTTGGGAGACACGCAGTATTTT. Translating it yields CSLGPLGDTQYF. The chain links TRBV29-1 to TRBJ2-3; a weak D match, TRBD2 (5 bases). The V and J ends lost 8 bases and 9 bases respectively, with 18 bases between them. Germline CDR1 and CDR2: SQVTM and ANQGSEA. The CDR3 totals 12 residues.

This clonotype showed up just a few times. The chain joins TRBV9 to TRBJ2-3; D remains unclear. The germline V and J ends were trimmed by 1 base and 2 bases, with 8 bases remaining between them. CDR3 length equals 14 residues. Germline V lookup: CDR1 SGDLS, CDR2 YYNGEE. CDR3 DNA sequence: TGTGCCAGCAGCGTAATGGGAAACACAGATACGCAGTATTTT. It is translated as CASSVMGNTDTQYF.

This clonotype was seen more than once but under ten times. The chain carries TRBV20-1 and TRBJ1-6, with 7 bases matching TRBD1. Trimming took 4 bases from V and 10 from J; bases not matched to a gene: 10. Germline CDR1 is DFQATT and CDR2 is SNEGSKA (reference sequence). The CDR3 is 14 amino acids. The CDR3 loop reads CSAKESRGVSPLHF. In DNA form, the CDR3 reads TGCAGTGCTAAGGAGAGCAGGGGGGTGTCACCCCTCCACTTT.

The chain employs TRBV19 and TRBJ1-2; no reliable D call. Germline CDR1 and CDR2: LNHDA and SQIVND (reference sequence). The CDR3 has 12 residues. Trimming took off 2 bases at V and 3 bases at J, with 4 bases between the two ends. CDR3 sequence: CASSIYDYGYTF. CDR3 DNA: TGTGCCAGTAGTATATACGACTATGGCTACACCTTC.

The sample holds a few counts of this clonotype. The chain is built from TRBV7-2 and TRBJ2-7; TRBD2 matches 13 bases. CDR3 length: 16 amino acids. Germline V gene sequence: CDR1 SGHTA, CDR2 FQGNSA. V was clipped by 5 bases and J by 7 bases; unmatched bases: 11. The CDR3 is CASSLDRLAGGREQYF. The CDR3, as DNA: TGTGCCAGCAGCCTTGATAGACTAGCGGGAGGTAGGGAGCAGTACTTC. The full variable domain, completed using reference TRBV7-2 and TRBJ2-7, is GAGVSQSPSNKVTEKGKDVELRCDPISGHTALYWYRQSLGQGLEFLIYFQGNSAPDKSGLPSDRFSAERTGGSVSTLTIQRTQQEDSAVYLCASSLDRLAGGREQYFGPGTRLTVT.

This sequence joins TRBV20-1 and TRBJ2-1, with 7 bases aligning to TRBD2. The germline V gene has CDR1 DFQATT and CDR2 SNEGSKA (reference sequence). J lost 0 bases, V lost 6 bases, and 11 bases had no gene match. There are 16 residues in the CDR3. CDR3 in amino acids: CSAHAMGGSSYNEQFF. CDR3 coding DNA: TGCAGTGCGCATGCGATGGGGGGGAGCTCCTACAATGAGCAGTTCTTC.

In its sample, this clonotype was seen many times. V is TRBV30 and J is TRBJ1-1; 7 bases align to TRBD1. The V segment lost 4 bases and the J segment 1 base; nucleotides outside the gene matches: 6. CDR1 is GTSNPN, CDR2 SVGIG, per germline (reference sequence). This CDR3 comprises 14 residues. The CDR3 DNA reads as TGTGCCTGGAATACAGGGGTCTCGAACACTGAAGCTTTCTTT. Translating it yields CAWNTGVSNTEAFF.

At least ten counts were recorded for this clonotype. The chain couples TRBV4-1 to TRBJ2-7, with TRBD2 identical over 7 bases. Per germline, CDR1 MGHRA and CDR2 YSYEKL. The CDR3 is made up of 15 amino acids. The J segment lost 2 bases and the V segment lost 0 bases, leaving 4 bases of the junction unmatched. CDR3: CASSQEGGIAYEQYF. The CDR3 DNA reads TGCGCCAGCAGCCAAGAGGGGGGGATAGCCTACGAGCAGTACTTC.

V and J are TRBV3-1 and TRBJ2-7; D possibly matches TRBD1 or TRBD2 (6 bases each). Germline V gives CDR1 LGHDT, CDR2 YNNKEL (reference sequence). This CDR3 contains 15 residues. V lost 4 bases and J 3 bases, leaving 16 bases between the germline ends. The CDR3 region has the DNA TGTGCCAGCAGCCCCAGGGGTCTAGCGTACTACGAGCAGTACTTC. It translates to CASSPRGLAYYEQYF.

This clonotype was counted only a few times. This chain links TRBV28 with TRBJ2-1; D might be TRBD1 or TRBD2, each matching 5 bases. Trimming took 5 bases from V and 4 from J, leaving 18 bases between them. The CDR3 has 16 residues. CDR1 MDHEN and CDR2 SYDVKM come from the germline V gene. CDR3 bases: TGTGCCAGCAGTCCCCCCGGGGCGGAAGTATACAATGAGCAGTTCTTC. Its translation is CASSPPGAEVYNEQFF. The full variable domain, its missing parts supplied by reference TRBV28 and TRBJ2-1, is DVKVTQSSRYLVKRTGEKVFLECVQDMDHENMFWYRQDPGLGLRLIYFSYDVKMKEKGDIPEGYSVSREKKERFSLILESASTNQTSMYLCASSPPGAEVYNEQFFGPGTRLTVL.

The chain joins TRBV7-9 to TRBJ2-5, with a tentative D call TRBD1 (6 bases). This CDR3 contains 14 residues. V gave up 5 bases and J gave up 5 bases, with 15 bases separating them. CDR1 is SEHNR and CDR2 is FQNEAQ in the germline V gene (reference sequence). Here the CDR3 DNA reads TGTGCCAGCAGCGCGGACAGTTTGGGGGAGACCCAGTACTTC. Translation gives CASSADSLGETQYF.

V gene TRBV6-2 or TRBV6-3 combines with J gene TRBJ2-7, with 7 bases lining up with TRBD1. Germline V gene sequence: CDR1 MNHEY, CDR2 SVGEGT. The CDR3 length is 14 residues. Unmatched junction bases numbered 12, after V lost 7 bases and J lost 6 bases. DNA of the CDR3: TGTGCCAGCAACAACCCGGGACAGATTGTCGAGCAGTACTTC. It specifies CASNNPGQIVEQYF.

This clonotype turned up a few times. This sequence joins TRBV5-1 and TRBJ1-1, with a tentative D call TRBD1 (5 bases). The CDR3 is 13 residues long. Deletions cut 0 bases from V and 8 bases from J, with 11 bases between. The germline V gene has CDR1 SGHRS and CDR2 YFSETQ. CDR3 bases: TGCGCCAGCAGCTTGGTCGAGGGGACCGAAGCTTTCTTT. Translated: CASSLVEGTEAFF.

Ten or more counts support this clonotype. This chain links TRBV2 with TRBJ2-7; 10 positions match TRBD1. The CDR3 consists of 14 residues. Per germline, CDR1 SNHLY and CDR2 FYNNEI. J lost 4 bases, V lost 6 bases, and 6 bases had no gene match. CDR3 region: CASRSSGQGYEQYF. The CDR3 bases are TGTGCCAGCAGGTCCTCGGGACAGGGGTACGAGCAGTACTTC.

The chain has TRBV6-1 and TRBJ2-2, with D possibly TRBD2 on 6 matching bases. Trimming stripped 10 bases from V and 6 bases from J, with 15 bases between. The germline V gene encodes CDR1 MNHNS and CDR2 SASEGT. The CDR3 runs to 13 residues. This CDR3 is CAILDQRAGELFF. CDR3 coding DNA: TGTGCCATTCTGGACCAGCGGGCCGGGGAGCTGTTTTTT.

DNA of the CDR3: TGTGCCAGTTTACCCCCCCGGGGGAGTATCTCCTACAATGAGCAGTTCTTC. It yields the protein CASLPPRGSISYNEQFF. The chain employs TRBV6-1 and TRBJ2-1; perhaps TRBD2 as D (6 bases). This CDR3 region has 17 residues. From germline, CDR1 is MNHNS and CDR2 SASEGT. V lost 9 bases, J lost 0 bases, and 21 bases lay in between.